This T cell receptor (beta chain) was documented in a study of shared clonotypes between healthy human individuals. TCRdb's table, derived via immunoSEQ multiplex PCR, lists solely in-frame clones and lacks some. The top ten clones hold roughly 0.13% of a sample with some 2.1 million clones, about 95% of them seen once. Turning to this clone: The sample contains more than one DNA sequence encoding this CDR3.

Germline trimming cut 0 bases from V and 5 bases from J; bases unmatched to any gene: 0. From germline, CDR1 is MNHEY and CDR2 SVGAGI. CDR3 length equals 16 residues. The chain couples TRBV6-5 to TRBJ2-2; TRBD2 aligns across 13 bases. This TCR was sampled from a man aged 18-30 years in good health. Sequencing used naive CD4+ T cells sorted from blood. Subset defined: CD45RA+ positively selected. The CDR3 here is CASSYSTSGGTGELFF. The DNA for the CDR3 is TGTGCCAGCAGTTACTCGACTAGCGGGGGGACCGGGGAGCTGTTTTTT.